This TCR beta chain was retrieved from a study of T cells in localized non-small cell lung cancer. Data came from immunoSEQ multiplex PCR; TCRdb stores just in-frame clones and leaves some out. The table records approximately 2,500 clones, roughly 25% of them present only once. Germline V gene sequence: CDR1 MDHEN, CDR2 SYDVKM. The CDR3 has 15 amino acids. The V gene end was trimmed by 6 bases and the J gene end by 2 bases; junction bases not matched to a gene: 6. Points on this clone: The antigen remains undetermined.

Findings and limits, study-wide: Among the tissues sampled, uninvolved adjacent lung had the highest T cell clonality, above tumor.

The rearrangement links TRBV28 to TRBJ2-7, with 11 bases that match TRBD2. The sequence was collected from a woman aged 35 to 69 with stage I lung adenocarcinoma. Sequences were derived from lung tumor tissue, sampled before any cancer treatment. Here the CDR3 reads CASRPIAGGPYEQYF. CDR3 sequence (DNA): TGTGCCAGCAGGCCCATAGCGGGAGGGCCCTACGAGCAGTACTTC.